A single sample is the source of the 18 T cell receptor beta chains below, sequenced in a study of shared clonotypes between healthy human individuals. Naive CD8 cells lacked CD45RO, underwent positive selection for CCR7 and left out terminally differentiated effector memory CD45RA+ cells. Produced via immunoSEQ multiplex PCR; TCRdb's table is partial and in-frame only. The sample lists almost 700,000 clones, around 92% occurring once. The sequenced material came from naive CD8+ T cells sorted from blood. Receptors originate from a man aged 25-45 years in good health.

The chain is built from TRBV10-1 and TRBJ2-2; D is undetermined. This CDR3 is 15 amino acids long. V was clipped by 6 bases and J by 3 bases, with 14 bases between them. From germline, CDR1 is WNHNN and CDR2 SYGVQD (reference sequence). The DNA for the CDR3 is TGCGCCAGCAGCGTCTCGGGTGGAGACACCGGGGAGCTGTTTTTT. Encoded protein: CASSVSGGDTGELFF.

Notes on this clone: This specimen includes other DNA sequences encoding the same CDR3. The chain uses TRBV9 and TRBJ2-7, with TRBD1 as a possible D gene (5 bases). CDR3 length: 13 residues. CDR1 SGDLS and CDR2 YYNGEE come from the germline V gene. V was clipped by 2 bases and J by 3 bases, with 9 bases between them. In DNA, the CDR3 is TGTGCCAGCAGCGTGGACACCAGCTACGAGCAGTACTTC. It translates to CASSVDTSYEQYF. The full variable domain, with the rest looked up from reference TRBV9 and TRBJ2-7, is DSGVTQTPKHLITATGQRVTLRCSPRSGDLSVYWYQQSLDQGLQFLIQYYNGEERAKGNILERFSAQQFPDLHSELNLSSLELGDSALYFCASSVDTSYEQYFGPGTRLTVT.

J is TRBJ2-7 and V is TRBV5-6; the match to TRBD2 covers 14 bases. Germline CDR1 and CDR2: SGHDT and YYEEEE. Trimming removed 1 base from V and 5 bases from J; junction bases left unmatched: 5. The CDR3 runs 16 residues. CDR3 nucleotides: TGTGCCAGCAGCTTGCAGGGACTAGCGGGAGTTCACGAGCAGTACTTC. Its protein product is CASSLQGLAGVHEQYF.

The chain combines TRBV7-8 with TRBJ2-5; 9 nucleotides line up with TRBD2. J lost 0 bases, V lost 4 bases, and 9 bases had no gene match. This CDR3 has 17 residues. Germline V gives CDR1 SGHVS, CDR2 FQNEAQ. CDR3 bases: TGTGCCAGCAGCTCCGACCCGAGACTAGCGGACCAAGAGACCCAGTACTTC. Amino acids: CASSSDPRLADQETQYF.

This chain's CDR3 is CASSLPGTVTNYGYTF. The CDR3 DNA follows: TGTGCCAGCAGCTTACCCGGGACAGTGACTAACTATGGCTACACCTTC. The chain uses TRBV5-4 and TRBJ1-2, with 7 bases lining up with TRBD1. This CDR3 has 16 amino acids. J gave up 0 bases and V 2 bases, and 7 bases lay outside the gene matches. CDR1 and CDR2 (germline): SGHNT, YYREEE (reference sequence).

The chain joins TRBV13 to TRBJ2-1, with 9 bases identical to TRBD2. Trimming cost V 2 bases and J 12 bases; bases outside gene matches: 5. CDR3 size: 13 residues. Germline lookup yields CDR1 PRHDT and CDR2 FYEKMQ (reference sequence). The CDR3 bases are TGTGCCAGCAGCTTAATAGCGGGAGAAGGGCAGTTCTTC. The encoded protein is CASSLIAGEGQFF.

The rearrangement links TRBV21-1 to TRBJ2-3. TRBV21-1 is labeled a pseudogene. This CDR3 has 15 amino acids. CDR3 sequence reads: CASSITGTLTDTQYF. CDR3 sequence (DNA): TGTGCCAGCAGCATCACAGGGACTTTGACAGATACGCAGTATTTT.

This sequence joins TRBV13 and TRBJ2-7, with TRBD2 matching 9 bases. This CDR3 comprises 15 residues. V gave up 2 bases and J gave up 6 bases; unmatched junction bases: 8. The germline V gene has CDR1 PRHDT and CDR2 FYEKMQ (reference sequence). The CDR3 DNA follows: TGTGCCAGCAGCTTATCTGGCCTAGCGGGATCCGAGCAGTACTTC. Translating gives CASSLSGLAGSEQYF.

CDR3 sequence: CASSLYFSGTRTSSNEQFF. CDR3 nucleotide sequence: TGTGCCAGCAGCTTATATTTCTCGGGTACTAGAACGTCATCCAATGAGCAGTTCTTC. The chain employs TRBV11-2 and TRBJ2-1; D may be TRBD2 (5 bases). CDR3 size: 19 residues. The V and J ends lost 2 bases and 6 bases respectively, with 26 bases between them. Germline CDR1 reads SGHAT; CDR2 reads FQNNGV. The whole variable domain, remainder taken from reference TRBV11-2 and TRBJ2-1, is EAGVAQSPRYKIIEKRQSVAFWCNPISGHATLYWYQQILGQGPKLLIQFQNNGVVDDSQLPKDRFSAERLKGVDSTLKIQPAKLEDSAVYLCASSLYFSGTRTSSNEQFFGPGTRLTVL.

In this sample, this clone turned up many times. V usage is TRBV6-1 and J usage is TRBJ2-7; D gene ambiguous. V was shortened by 8 bases and J by 4 bases, with 9 bases between the two germline ends. Germline V gives CDR1 MNHNS, CDR2 SASEGT. The CDR3 runs to 11 residues. CDR3 region: CASASLYEQYF. CDR3 sequence (DNA): TGTGCCAGCGCTAGTCTTTACGAGCAGTACTTC.

The chain uses TRBV29-1 and TRBJ2-1; 8 nucleotides agree with TRBD2. CDR1 is SQVTM and CDR2 is ANQGSEA in the germline V gene. The junction had 17 bases not matched to a gene; V was cut back by 0 bases and J by 7 bases. This CDR3 has 18 amino acids. The DNA for the CDR3 is TGCAGCGTTGAAGATCCTGGTTCGAGACGGGAGGGCCTTAATGAGCAGTTCTTC. It yields the protein CSVEDPGSRREGLNEQFF.

The genes are TRBV7-6 and TRBJ2-7; perhaps TRBD1 as D (6 bases). Trimming stripped 1 base from V and 0 bases from J, with 10 bases between. This CDR3 is built from 15 residues. Germline CDR1 reads SGHVS; CDR2 reads FNYEAQ. The CDR3 here is CASSLGQGSSYEQYF. DNA for the CDR3: TGTGCCAGCAGCTTAGGTCAGGGGAGCTCCTACGAGCAGTACTTC.

The V and J genes are TRBV11-3 and TRBJ2-3; unclear D gene. Germline CDR1 is SGHNT and CDR2 is YENEEA. The CDR3 is 14 amino acids. V was shortened by 4 bases and J by 2 bases, with 10 bases between the two germline ends. Written as DNA, the CDR3 is TGTGCCAGCAGCTCAAGTTGGTTCACAGATACGCAGTATTTT. The encoded protein is CASSSSWFTDTQYF.

This clone was seen a single time. A read error may account for a junction end that differs from germline. The V and J genes are TRBV27 and TRBJ2-1; TRBD2 is a possible D gene (7 bases). The length of the CDR3 is 12 residues. Germline V gene sequence: CDR1 MNHEY, CDR2 SMNVEV (reference sequence). CDR3 coding DNA: TGTGCCAGCAGTTTATGGGGGCGGGAGCGGTTCTTC. Its protein is CASSLWGRERFF.

The V and J genes are TRBV13 and TRBJ2-7, with D perhaps TRBD1 (5 bases). Germline loops: CDR1 PRHDT, CDR2 FYEKMQ (reference sequence). The CDR3 consists of 13 residues. V was clipped by 2 bases and J by 6 bases, with 11 bases between them. CDR3 loop: CASSLTGLGEQYF. In nucleotides, the CDR3 is TGTGCCAGCAGCTTAACAGGTCTGGGCGAGCAGTACTTC.

This CDR3 reads CASSSRLANEQFF. The CDR3 DNA is TGTGCCAGCAGCTCCCGACTCGCCAATGAGCAGTTCTTC. The chain links TRBV7-9 to TRBJ2-1; D uncertain. CDR1 is SEHNR and CDR2 is FQNEAQ in the germline V gene (reference sequence). The CDR3 contains 13 residues. V gave up 4 bases and J gave up 6 bases, with 10 bases separating them.

The chain combines TRBV29-1 with TRBJ2-1, with D perhaps being TRBD1 or TRBD2 (5 bases each). Trimming shortened V by 3 bases and J by 6 bases, and 15 bases separated the two germline ends. This CDR3 has 14 residues. The germline V gene encodes CDR1 SQVTM and CDR2 ANQGSEA. In nucleotides, the CDR3 is TGCAGCGTTGATGGGACCTGGCCCGCCAATGAGCAGTTCTTC. Residues: CSVDGTWPANEQFF.

V usage is TRBV29-1 and J usage is TRBJ2-7, with 7 bases lining up with TRBD1. Germline CDR1 and CDR2: SQVTM and ANQGSEA. This CDR3 contains 14 residues. V shed 5 bases and J 3 bases; nucleotides not matched to a gene: 10. CDR3 in amino acids: CSVWFPGQDYEQYF. In nucleotides, the CDR3 is TGCAGCGTTTGGTTCCCCGGACAGGACTACGAGCAGTACTTC.